The 9 T cell receptor beta chains below all came from one sample that was sequenced in a study of blood T cell repertoires in COVID-19. TCRdb's copy holds only in-frame clones and misses some; the assay was immunoSEQ multiplex PCR. This repertoire shows over 65,000 clones, over 85% found once; its top ten account for about 8.9%. Sequenced input: peripheral blood. These receptors were obtained from a human donor in a cohort sampled during active COVID-19.

The V and J genes are TRBV19 and TRBJ2-7; TRBD2 agrees at 8 bases. J was trimmed by 0 bases and V by 3 bases; bases with no gene match: 4. The CDR3 runs 15 residues. CDR1 LNHDA and CDR2 SQIVND come from the germline V gene (reference sequence). CDR3 nucleotides: TGTGCCAGTAGTATCAGGGCGGGAGGCTCCTACGAGCAGTACTTC. Amino acid sequence: CASSIRAGGSYEQYF.

This chain connects TRBV30 to TRBJ2-3; 10 bases map to TRBD2. The CDR3 has 16 amino acids. Trimming removed 2 bases from V and 4 bases from J; junction bases left unmatched: 9. Germline V gives CDR1 GTSNPN, CDR2 SVGIG (reference sequence). The CDR3 here is CAWSKSVAGGADTQYF. For the CDR3, the DNA is TGTGCCTGGAGTAAGTCGGTAGCGGGAGGTGCAGATACGCAGTATTTT.

V usage is TRBV3-1 (or the pseudogene TRBV3-2) and J usage is TRBJ1-1; 7 nucleotides agree with TRBD1. The CDR3 totals 15 residues. Looked up from germline, CDR1 is LGHDT and CDR2 is YNNKEL (reference sequence). With 4 bases clipped from V and 1 base from J, the junction kept 6 bases outside the gene matches. CDR3 residues: CASSPSGQPNTEAFF. CDR3 in DNA: TGTGCCAGCAGCCCCTCGGGACAGCCGAACACTGAAGCTTTCTTT.

This clone turned up a few times. The chain employs TRBV9 and TRBJ1-5; D is undetermined. The CDR3 has 14 amino acids. The germline V and J ends were trimmed by 0 bases and 7 bases, with 11 bases remaining between them. Looked up from germline, CDR1 is SGDLS and CDR2 is YYNGEE. The CDR3, as DNA: TGTGCCAGCAGCGTAGGCGACTTTGGGCAGCCCCAGCATTTT. This encodes CASSVGDFGQPQHF.

The chain is built from TRBV7-2 and TRBJ2-3; 10 bases are shared with TRBD1. The CDR3 extends over 14 amino acids. The V gene end was trimmed by 3 bases and the J gene end by 5 bases; junction bases not matched to a gene: 2. CDR1 and CDR2 from the germline V gene are SGHTA and FQGNSA. The DNA of the CDR3 is TGTGCCAGCAGCTTGGACAGGGGGATAGATACGCAGTATTTT. Encoded protein: CASSLDRGIDTQYF.

V usage is TRBV11-2 and J usage is TRBJ2-2; 10 bases agree with TRBD2. The junction had 0 bases not matched to a gene; V was cut back by 5 bases and J by 3 bases. CDR1 is SGHAT and CDR2 is FQNNGV in the germline V gene. This CDR3 has 14 residues. This CDR3 reads CASSLAGDTGELFF. CDR3 in DNA: TGTGCCAGCAGCCTAGCGGGAGACACCGGGGAGCTGTTTTTT. Full variable domain (outside the CDR3, taken from reference TRBV11-2 and TRBJ2-2): EAGVAQSPRYKIIEKRQSVAFWCNPISGHATLYWYQQILGQGPKLLIQFQNNGVVDDSQLPKDRFSAERLKGVDSTLKIQPAKLEDSAVYLCASSLAGDTGELFFGEGSRLTVL.

The rearrangement links TRBV30 to TRBJ2-1; TRBD2 is a possible D gene (6 bases). This CDR3 has 16 amino acids. V was pared by 1 base and J by 9 bases, with 22 bases between. Looked up from germline, CDR1 is GTSNPN and CDR2 is SVGIG (reference sequence). The CDR3 spells CAWSAPTSGLRGEQFF. As DNA, the CDR3 is TGTGCCTGGAGTGCCCCGACCTCCGGACTGCGGGGTGAGCAGTTCTTC.

V usage is TRBV30 and J usage is TRBJ2-7; 7 nucleotides align to TRBD2. CDR3 size: 14 residues. V dropped 4 bases and J dropped 4; count of bases not matched to a gene: 10. The germline gives CDR1 GTSNPN, CDR2 SVGIG (reference sequence). The chain's CDR3 is CAWTTASGAYEQYF. The CDR3 nucleotides read TGTGCCTGGACTACCGCTAGCGGAGCTTACGAGCAGTACTTC.

CDR3 DNA: TGTGCCAGCAGCTTAGCCTCAGGGGGCGCGGGGTCCTACAATGAGCAGTTCTTC. It codes for CASSLASGGAGSYNEQFF. J is TRBJ2-1 and V is TRBV7-2; 8 bases fit TRBD1. Germline lookup yields CDR1 SGHTA and CDR2 FQGNSA. V shed 0 bases and J 1 base; nucleotides not matched to a gene: 8. The length of the CDR3 is 18 residues.